The source of this TCR beta chain is a study of radiotherapy plus CTLA-4 blockade in lung cancer. Sequenced by immunoSEQ multiplex PCR; TCRdb stores in-frame clones only, minus some. Of roughly 110,000 clones in the sample, roughly 86% were seen once. The J segment lost 4 bases and the V segment lost 6 bases, leaving 6 bases of the junction unmatched. Germline values: CDR1 SGHNT, CDR2 YYREEE (reference sequence). The length of the CDR3 is 15 residues. The source is a human donor with non-small cell lung cancer that progressed on radiotherapy plus ipilimumab. Some clones in this sample may be carry-over from other donors' samples. Sequencing used peripheral blood, obtained from a patient treated with radiotherapy plus ipilimumab. The J gene is TRBJ2-2, the V gene TRBV5-4, with 10 bases lining up with TRBD1. CDR3 amino acids: CASTTDRGSTGELFF. CDR3 sequence (DNA): TGTGCCAGCACCACGGACAGGGGGAGCACCGGGGAGCTGTTTTTT.